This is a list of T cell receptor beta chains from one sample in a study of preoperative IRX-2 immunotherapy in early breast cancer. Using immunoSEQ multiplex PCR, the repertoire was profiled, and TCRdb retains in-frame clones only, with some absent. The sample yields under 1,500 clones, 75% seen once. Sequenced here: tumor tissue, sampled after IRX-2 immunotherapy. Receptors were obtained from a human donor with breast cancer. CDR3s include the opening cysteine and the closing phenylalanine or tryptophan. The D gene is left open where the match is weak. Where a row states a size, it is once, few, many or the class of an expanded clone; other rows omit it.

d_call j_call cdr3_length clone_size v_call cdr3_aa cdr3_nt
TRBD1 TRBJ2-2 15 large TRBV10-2 CASSGDRGSTGELFF TGCGCCAGCAGCGGGGACAGGGGAAGCACCGGGGAGCTGTTTTTT
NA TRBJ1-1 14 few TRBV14 CASSLLRGGTEAFF TGTGCCAGCAGCCTTTTAAGGGGGGGTACTGAAGCTTTCTTT
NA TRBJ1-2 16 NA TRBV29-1 CSVEHHQPGAQHGYTF TGCAGCGTTGAACATCACCAGCCGGGCGCGCAACATGGCTACACCTTC
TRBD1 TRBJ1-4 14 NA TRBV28 CASSPGQQNEKLFF TGTGCCAGCAGTCCGGGACAGCAGAATGAAAAACTGTTTTTT
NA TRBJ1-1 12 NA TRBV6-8 CASTLWDTEAFF TGTGCCAGCACCCTGTGGGACACTGAAGCTTTCTTT
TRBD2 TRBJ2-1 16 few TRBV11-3 CASSRTRTSAFNEQFF TGTGCCAGCAGCCGAACGAGGACTAGCGCCTTTAATGAGCAGTTCTTC
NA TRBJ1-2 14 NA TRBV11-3 CASSSTTGKDGYTF TGTGCCAGCAGCTCGACGACAGGAAAGGATGGCTACACCTTC
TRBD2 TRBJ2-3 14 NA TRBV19 CASSIRGGTDTQYF TGTGCCAGTAGTATACGGGGGGGCACAGATACGCAGTATTTT
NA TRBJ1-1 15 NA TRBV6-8 CASSYSGGGGTEAFF TGTGCCAGCAGTTATTCGGGGGGCGGAGGCACTGAAGCTTTCTTT
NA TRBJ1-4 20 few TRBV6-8 CASSYSIYPNPGFGDEKLFF TGTGCCAGCAGTTACTCGATCTATCCTAATCCAGGGTTTGGGGATGAAAAACTGTTTTTT
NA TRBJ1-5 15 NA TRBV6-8 CASSIRIYSNQPQHF TGTGCCAGCAGCATACGGATTTATAGCAATCAGCCCCAGCATTTT
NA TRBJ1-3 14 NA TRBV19 CASRTGASGNTIYF TGTGCCAGTAGGACAGGTGCCTCTGGAAACACCATATATTTT
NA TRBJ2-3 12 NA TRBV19 CASSMASDTQYF TGTGCCAGTAGTATGGCGTCAGATACGCAGTATTTT
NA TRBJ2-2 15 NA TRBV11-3 CASSQVIGNTGELFF TGTGCCAGCAGCCAAGTTATTGGGAACACCGGGGAGCTGTTTTTT
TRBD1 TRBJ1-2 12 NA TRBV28 CASSNRGYGYTF TGTGCCAGCAGTAACAGGGGGTATGGCTACACCTTC
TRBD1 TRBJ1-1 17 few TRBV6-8 CAIGRRDSFFGNTEAFF TGTGCCATCGGGAGGAGGGACAGTTTTTTCGGGAACACTGAAGCTTTCTTT
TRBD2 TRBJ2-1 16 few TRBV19 CASTSGRLTPHNEQFF TGTGCCTCGACTAGCGGGAGATTGACCCCCCACAATGAGCAGTTCTTC
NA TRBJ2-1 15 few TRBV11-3 CASSHTQPGYNEQFF TGTGCCAGCAGCCACACTCAACCAGGCTACAATGAGCAGTTCTTC
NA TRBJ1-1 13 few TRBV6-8 CASSSGRNTEAFF TGTGCCAGCAGTTCGGGACGTAACACTGAAGCTTTCTTT
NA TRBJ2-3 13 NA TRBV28 CASRRQNTDTQYF TGTGCCAGCAGACGACAGAACACAGATACGCAGTATTTT
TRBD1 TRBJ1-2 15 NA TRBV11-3 CASSLNPGQDAGYTF TGTGCCAGCAGCTTAAACCCGGGACAGGACGCCGGCTACACCTTC
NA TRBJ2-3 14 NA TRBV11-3 CASSAGTNTDTQYF TGTGCCAGCAGCGCAGGGACAAACACAGATACGCAGTATTTT
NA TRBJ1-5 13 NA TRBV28 CASSLAGNQPQHF TGTGCCAGCAGTTTAGCCGGAAATCAGCCCCAGCATTTT
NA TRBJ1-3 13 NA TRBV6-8 CASSYSSGNTIYF TGTGCCAGCAGTTACTCCAGTGGAAACACCATATATTTT